This TCR beta chain was profiled in a study of cytomegalovirus exposure and HLA in healthy donors. Study-wide results and limits: Diagnosis of cytomegalovirus status made by the classifier reportedly showed high specificity and sensitivity. Productive rates of about 87% or about 30% were seen for most TCR beta V segments in an earlier analysis.

The germline V gene encodes CDR1 MDHEN and CDR2 SYDVKM. This CDR3 contains 12 residues. The V and J ends lost 3 bases and 2 bases respectively, with 4 bases between them. Use of 60 Vbeta and 13 Jbeta primers characterized the PCR. Assay: immunoSEQ multiplex PCR; the TCRdb copy retains only in-frame clones and omits some. The repertoire has under 200,000 clones, around 75% of them found once; the top ten carry around 6%. Note on this clone: The antigen is unknown. Within the sample, other DNA sequences also encode this same CDR3.

The V and J genes are TRBV28 and TRBJ1-1; D is unclear. Material: PBMCs. This receptor was taken from a woman younger than 45 in good health and CMV-seropositive. The CDR3, as DNA: TGTGCCAGCAGTTTCCTAAACACTGAAGCTTTCTTT. Amino acids: CASSFLNTEAFF. The full variable domain, with the rest looked up from reference TRBV28 and TRBJ1-1, is DVKVTQSSRYLVKRTGEKVFLECVQDMDHENMFWYRQDPGLGLRLIYFSYDVKMKEKGDIPEGYSVSREKKERFSLILESASTNQTSMYLCASSFLNTEAFFGQGTRLTVV.